The present TCR beta chain was sequenced within a study of Graves' ophthalmopathy and Graves' hyperthyroidism. General study results and limits: Discrimination between ophthalmopathy and stable hyperthyroidism by a 13-signature model showed 85% to 90% sensitivity and about 81% specificity.

This clonotype was seen repeatedly, ten times or more. What it binds is unknown. There are 14 residues in the CDR3. V lost 4 bases and J 5 bases, leaving 14 bases between the germline ends. CDR3 regions of TCR beta were amplified from RNA transcripts. HTBI primers were employed in first-round RT-PCR, then a second-round multiplex PCR followed. One entry per CDR3 protein, called by TCRdb with MiXCR from the multiplex PCR reads. Of under 250,000 distinct CDR3 sequences detected, roughly a fifth appear once; the ten largest clones hold about 46%. The TCR originated in a woman aged 50 to 65 with Graves' ophthalmopathy. The sample comprised peripheral blood. The chain links TRBV12-3 or TRBV12-4 to TRBJ1-2; weak D call: TRBD1 (5 bases). The chain's CDR3 is CASSSQGTYYGYTF. The CDR3 coding sequence is TGTGCCAGCAGTTCCCAGGGAACCTATTATGGCTACACCTTC.